The rows below give T cell receptor beta chains drawn from one sample of a study of regulatory T cells in long-lasting Graves disease. From the multiplex PCR reads, TCRdb called clonotypes with MiXCR, one entry per CDR3 protein. Of about 470,000 distinct CDR3 sequences listed, just under 15% are singletons. In addition, the sample was reused for a study of T cells in Graves' hyperthyroidism and ophthalmopathy.

The sample in question was peripheral blood mononuclear cells (PBMCs), obtained at new diagnosis, from a patient treated with antithyroid drugs. All receptors derive from a woman younger than 45 with Graves disease. CDR3s include the opening cysteine and the closing phenylalanine or tryptophan. Each record gives: clone size, V gene, J gene, CDR3 protein. The size of a clone is reported for some rows only, either as once, few or many, or as a class for expanded clones.

size: many
V: TRBV9
J: TRBJ1-1
CDR3: CASSDRDRGLAFF

size: many
V: TRBV7-9
J: TRBJ2-7
CDR3: CASSSPPGLAGGPSAYEQYF

size: few
V: TRBV6-2/TRBV6-3
J: TRBJ2-5
CDR3: CASRLAGAQETQYF

size: NA
V: TRBV9
J: TRBJ2-1
CDR3: CAGSAGPRGTASEQFF

size: many
V: TRBV18
J: NA
CDR3: CASSPLFAGGQETQYF

size: many
V: TRBV20-1
J: TRBJ2-1
CDR3: CSAGLAGGQVQFF

size: many
V: TRBV27
J: TRBJ2-7
CDR3: CASSLVADYEQYF

size: once
V: TRBV7-9
J: TRBJ2-7
CDR3: CASSPETGNEQYF

size: NA
V: TRBV28
J: TRBJ1-4
CDR3: CASSLEGATNEKLFF

size: few
V: TRBV12-3/TRBV12-4
J: TRBJ2-1
CDR3: CASSLEVGEGTYNEQFF

size: NA
V: TRBV2
J: TRBJ2-1
CDR3: CASSTGTSGRRTAHEQFF

size: few
V: TRBV19
J: TRBJ2-2
CDR3: CASSIGQGTGELFF

size: NA
V: TRBV6-1
J: TRBJ2-7
CDR3: CASSGPEEVTYEQYF

size: many
V: TRBV30
J: TRBJ2-2
CDR3: CAWTALRTGELFF

size: many
V: TRBV15
J: TRBJ1-2
CDR3: CATTGDYLPKLYGYTF

size: NA
V: TRBV11-1
J: TRBJ2-2
CDR3: CASSPRDSVHTGELFF

size: few
V: TRBV11-1
J: TRBJ2-1
CDR3: CASSPREGANWFF

size: few
V: TRBV6-1
J: TRBJ2-3
CDR3: CATSPDSSSTDTQYF

size: many
V: TRBV5-1
J: TRBJ2-1
CDR3: CASSLGGGRYNEQFF

size: many
V: TRBV6-1
J: TRBJ1-5
CDR3: CASTKTGGSGYSNQPQHF

size: NA
V: TRBV4-1
J: TRBJ1-5
CDR3: CASSPTGPEQPQHF

size: few
V: TRBV5-5
J: TRBJ1-5
CDR3: CASSVYIPGTDNNQPQHF

size: NA
V: TRBV6-1
J: TRBJ1-2
CDR3: CASSATGLEGYTF

size: NA
V: TRBV29-1
J: TRBJ2-6
CDR3: CSATGLAGYSSGANVLTF

size: many
V: TRBV29-1
J: TRBJ2-1
CDR3: CSVRGWGNEQFF

size: many
V: TRBV12-3/TRBV12-4
J: TRBJ2-7
CDR3: CASRGQRHSYEQYF

size: many
V: TRBV5-1
J: TRBJ2-2
CDR3: CASIQANTGELFF

size: many
V: TRBV7-9
J: TRBJ2-1
CDR3: CASSGDLRTSGRRSYNEQFF

size: many
V: TRBV3-1
J: TRBJ1-1
CDR3: CASSQDAGYTEAFF

size: many
V: TRBV7-8
J: TRBJ1-3
CDR3: CASSPNSYGNTIYF

size: many
V: TRBV20-1
J: TRBJ2-3
CDR3: CSASESAFTDTQYF

size: many
V: TRBV7-3
J: TRBJ2-1
CDR3: CASSFLAGIDNEQFF

size: few
V: TRBV29-1
J: TRBJ1-2
CDR3: CSVTTVQGGHGYTF

size: many
V: TRBV29-1
J: TRBJ1-1
CDR3: CSVVSNTEAFF

size: many
V: TRBV28
J: TRBJ1-2
CDR3: CASSSWDLLGSGYTF

size: many
V: TRBV6-2/TRBV6-3
J: TRBJ2-1
CDR3: CASGSGTSGSNEQFF

size: NA
V: TRBV6-1
J: TRBJ1-5
CDR3: CASSEVLGSNQPQHF

size: few
V: TRBV3-1
J: TRBJ1-6
CDR3: CASRPASSYNSPLHF

size: few
V: TRBV29-1
J: TRBJ1-3
CDR3: CSAYTEVAGNTIYF

size: NA
V: TRBV19
J: TRBJ1-1
CDR3: CASSIQGRSEAFF

size: many
V: TRBV5-6
J: TRBJ2-7
CDR3: CASSLWTATYEQYF

size: many
V: TRBV7-9
J: TRBJ1-1
CDR3: CASSPPGNTEAFF

size: NA
V: TRBV6-1
J: TRBJ1-3
CDR3: CASSKNAGPGNTIYF

size: NA
V: TRBV3-1
J: TRBJ2-1
CDR3: CASSQEGGRLYNEQFF

size: NA
V: TRBV7-2
J: TRBJ2-3
CDR3: CASSPGASRTDTQYF

size: many
V: TRBV12-3/TRBV12-4
J: TRBJ2-7
CDR3: CASSPSPFLYEQYF

size: NA
V: TRBV7-9
J: TRBJ2-7
CDR3: CASRGLGLSEQYF

size: many
V: TRBV20-1
J: TRBJ1-1
CDR3: CSARETGLTEAFF

size: NA
V: TRBV30
J: TRBJ1-3
CDR3: CAWSQRNTIYF

size: NA
V: TRBV7-6
J: TRBJ2-1
CDR3: CASSLGGRGVEQFF

size: NA
V: TRBV14
J: TRBJ2-5
CDR3: CASSTRDRGRETQYF

size: many
V: TRBV6-1
J: TRBJ1-2
CDR3: CASRADSFWGIYGYTF

size: many
V: TRBV6-5
J: TRBJ1-1
CDR3: CASSYATGWRTEAFF